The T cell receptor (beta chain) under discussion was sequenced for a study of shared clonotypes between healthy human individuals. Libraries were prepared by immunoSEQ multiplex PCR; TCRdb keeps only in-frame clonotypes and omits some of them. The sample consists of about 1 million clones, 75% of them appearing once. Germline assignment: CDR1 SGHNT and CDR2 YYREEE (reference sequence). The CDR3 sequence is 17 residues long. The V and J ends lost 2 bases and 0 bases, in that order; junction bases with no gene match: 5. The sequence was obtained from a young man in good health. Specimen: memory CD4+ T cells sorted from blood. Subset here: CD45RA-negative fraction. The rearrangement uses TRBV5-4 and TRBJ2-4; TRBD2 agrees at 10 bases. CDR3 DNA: TGTGCCAGCAGCTTAACTAGCGGGGAACTAGCCAAAAACATTCAGTACTTC. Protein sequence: CASSLTSGELAKNIQYF. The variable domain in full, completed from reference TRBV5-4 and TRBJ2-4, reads ETGVTQSPTHLIKTRGQQVTLRCSSQSGHNTVSWYQQALGQGPQFIFQYYREEENGRGNFPPRFSGLQFPNYSSELNVNALELDDSALYLCASSLTSGELAKNIQYFGAGTRLSVL.